These 30 T cell receptor beta chains came from one sample sequenced in a study of T cells in Graves' hyperthyroidism and ophthalmopathy (dated by TCRdb to between 2018 and 2020). Libraries were constructed by multiplex PCR. The sample was run on an Illumina HiSeq 2000. Amplification of TCR beta CDR3 regions was carried out from RNA transcripts. For the first round of RT-PCR on the TCR CDR3, the HTBI primer set was used together with the Qiagen OneStep RT-PCR kit. TCRdb reprocessing: public reads trimmed at Q25 with fastp, clones called with MiXCR, in-frame beta chains kept. Rows are combined by CDR3 protein, so each entry shows the most common genes and DNA. This sample comprises 600,000 to 900,000 distinct CDR3 sequences, around 15% of them detected only once. The ten largest clonotypes hold around 8.1% of the sample. Sequencing was performed on blood. The receptors here all came from a man younger than 30 with Graves' hyperthyroidism.

This chain connects TRBV11-3 to TRBJ2-7; D gene uncertain. Trimming stripped 1 base from V and 5 bases from J, with 9 bases between. The germline gives CDR1 SGHNT, CDR2 YENEEA. This CDR3 comprises 13 residues. Here the CDR3 reads CASSLGLDDEQYF. The CDR3 region has the DNA TGTGCCAGCAGCTTAGGGCTAGATGACGAGCAGTACTTC.

CDR3 bases: TGTGCCTGGAGGGACAGGGGATATCGCTACAATGAGCAGTTCTTC. It specifies CAWRDRGYRYNEQFF. The chain uses TRBV30 and TRBJ2-1; 9 bases match TRBD1. This CDR3 region has 15 residues. From germline, CDR1 is GTSNPN and CDR2 SVGIG (reference sequence). V lost 3 bases, J lost 3 bases, and 6 bases stayed unmatched.

The J gene is TRBJ2-2, the V gene TRBV6-2 or TRBV6-3; TRBD1 is a possible D gene (6 bases). Looked up from germline, CDR1 is MNHEY and CDR2 is SVGEGT. The CDR3 consists of 16 residues. V lost 5 bases to trimming and J lost 7 bases, with 20 bases between them. CDR3: CASSPGTHPRGGELFF. The CDR3 nucleotides are TGTGCCAGCAGTCCCGGGACACACCCCAGGGGCGGGGAGCTGTTTTTT.

The DNA of the CDR3 is TGTGCCAGCAGCCAACCCGGGGAGCTGTTTTTT. Encoded protein: CASSQPGELFF. This chain links TRBV3-1 with TRBJ2-2; D gene uncertain. Germline V gene lookup returns CDR1 LGHDT and CDR2 YNNKEL (reference sequence). This CDR3 spans 11 amino acids. Between the trimmed V and J ends, which lost 2 bases and 6 bases, there was a span of 1 base.

The V gene is TRBV7-9, the J gene TRBJ1-1; possibly TRBD1 for D (5 bases). Germline CDR1 is SEHNR and CDR2 is FQNEAQ (reference sequence). V shed 2 bases and J shed 1 base, with 17 bases lying between them. The CDR3 is made up of 17 amino acids. This CDR3 reads CASSLLPTVYQNTEAFF. The CDR3 bases are TGTGCCAGCAGCTTACTCCCGACAGTATACCAGAACACTGAAGCTTTCTTT.

The gene calls are TRBV20-1 and TRBJ2-7; D is possibly TRBD2 (6 bases). CDR3 length: 14 amino acids. V lost 0 bases, J lost 0 bases, and 9 bases lay in between. Per the germline V gene, CDR1 is DFQATT and CDR2 is SNEGSKA (reference sequence). CDR3 in DNA: TGCAGTGCTAGAGAGGGTAGCGGCTCCTACGAGCAGTACTTC. Its protein product is CSAREGSGSYEQYF.

This clonotype has a count of ten or more. The rearrangement joins TRBV6-1 to TRBJ1-1; no clear D. Per germline, CDR1 MNHNS and CDR2 SASEGT. The CDR3 is made up of 11 amino acids. Trimming removed 5 bases at V and 8 bases at J, with 9 bases between. As DNA, the CDR3 is TGTGCCAGCAGTTTTCAGTCCGAAGCTTTCTTT. Encoded protein: CASSFQSEAFF.

The rearrangement uses TRBV6-5 and TRBJ1-6; 8 nucleotides line up with TRBD1. The J segment lost 7 bases and the V segment lost 0 bases, leaving 8 bases of the junction unmatched. CDR1 MNHEY and CDR2 SVGAGI come from the germline V gene. This CDR3 is built from 17 residues. CDR3 sequence reads: CASSYSWQGASNSPLHF. The CDR3, as DNA: TGTGCCAGCAGTTACTCGTGGCAGGGGGCGAGCAATTCACCCCTCCACTTT.

The rearrangement links TRBV7-8 to TRBJ2-7, with a possible D match to TRBD2 (6 bases). Germline lookup yields CDR1 SGHVS and CDR2 FQNEAQ. The CDR3 has 14 amino acids. V was shortened by 2 bases and J by 5 bases, with 13 bases between the two germline ends. CDR3 bases: TGTGCCAGCAGCTTACGGGAGCGGCGTGACGAGCAGTACTTC. This sequence encodes CASSLRERRDEQYF. Full variable domain (outside the CDR3, taken from reference TRBV7-8 and TRBJ2-7): GAGVSQSPRYKVAKRGQDVALRCDPISGHVSLFWYQQALGQGPEFLTYFQNEAQLDKSGLPSDRFFAERPEGSVSTLKIQRTQQEDSAVYLCASSLRERRDEQYFGPGTRLTVT.

Comment on this clonotype: A read error may produce the germline difference seen at one junction end. This sequence joins TRBV7-2 and TRBJ2-2; 9 nucleotides agree with TRBD1. The CDR3 contains 15 residues. The germline gives CDR1 SGHTA, CDR2 FQGNSA. CDR3 residues: CASSRTGANTGEPFF. The CDR3 bases are TGTGCCAGCAGCCGGACAGGGGCGAACACCGGGGAGCCGTTTTTT. The variable domain in full, with the rest retrieved from reference TRBV7-2 and TRBJ2-2, is GAGVSQSPSNKVTEKGKDVELRCDPISGHTALYWYRQSLGQGLEFLIYFQGNSAPDKSGLPSDRFSAERTGGSVSTLTIQRTQQEDSAVYLCASSRTGANTGEPFFGEGSRLTVL.

In this sample, this clonotype turned up a few times. The rearrangement joins TRBV9 to TRBJ2-7; D unclear. Germline CDR1 is SGDLS and CDR2 is YYNGEE. The V end lost 4 bases, the J end lost 2 bases, and 16 bases lay between the germline ends. CDR3 length equals 15 residues. The CDR3 loop is CASSSRPDWAYEQYF. CDR3 coding DNA: TGTGCCAGCAGCAGCCGTCCAGACTGGGCCTACGAGCAGTACTTC.

This clonotype showed up just a few times. V usage is TRBV12-3 or TRBV12-4 and J usage is TRBJ2-7, with TRBD2 matching over 11 bases. The V segment lost 6 bases and the J segment 4 bases; nucleotides outside the gene matches: 8. This CDR3 contains 15 residues. CDR3 bases: TGTGCCAGCAGGGGGTTGGGGACTAGCGGTTACGAGCAGTACTTC. Translated, it gives CASRGLGTSGYEQYF.

This clonotype was detected only a few times. The gene calls are TRBV19 and TRBJ2-2, with D possibly TRBD2 on 5 matching bases. CDR3 size: 15 residues. V was clipped by 4 bases and J by 3 bases, with 12 bases between them. The germline gives CDR1 LNHDA, CDR2 SQIVND (reference sequence). CDR3 nucleotides: TGTGCCAGTAGTACCCATCGGCGGGACACCGGGGAGCTGTTTTTT. Protein sequence: CASSTHRRDTGELFF.

This clonotype was picked up many times. This rearrangement joins TRBV7-2 to TRBJ2-5, with a tentative D call TRBD2 (5 bases). Germline assignment: CDR1 SGHTA and CDR2 FQGNSA. Trimming took off 1 base at V and 5 bases at J, with 14 bases between the two ends. CDR3 size: 15 residues. The CDR3 loop reads CASSLGLGRRETQYF. In DNA, the CDR3 is TGTGCCAGCAGCTTAGGGTTGGGAAGGAGGGAGACCCAGTACTTC.

This clonotype was picked up many times. The gene calls are TRBV27 and TRBJ2-7; 10 bases fit TRBD2. Germline CDR1 reads MNHEY; CDR2 reads SMNVEV (reference sequence). After removal of 5 bases from V and 6 bases from J, the junction contained 7 bases not matched to a gene. CDR3 length: 14 amino acids. The CDR3 spells CASSKSGRASEQYF. CDR3 coding DNA: TGTGCCAGCAGTAAAAGCGGGAGGGCCTCCGAGCAGTACTTC.

The V call is TRBV15, the J call TRBJ2-5; a weak D match, TRBD2 (6 bases). The CDR3 contains 16 residues. CDR1 and CDR2 (germline): LNHNV, YYDKDF (reference sequence). Trimming shortened V by 1 base and J by 1 base, and 13 bases separated the two germline ends. The CDR3 spells CATSRVSGWSQETQYF. In DNA, the CDR3 is TGTGCCACCAGCAGAGTAAGCGGGTGGTCCCAAGAGACCCAGTACTTC.

The rearrangement uses TRBV20-1 and TRBJ2-4, with unresolved D. CDR3 length: 13 amino acids. The V end lost 6 bases, the J end lost 8 bases, and 17 bases lay between the germline ends. The germline gives CDR1 DFQATT, CDR2 SNEGSKA (reference sequence). The CDR3 loop is CSASIRRGDIQYF. CDR3 nucleotide sequence: TGCAGTGCCAGCATAAGGCGAGGTGACATTCAGTACTTC.

This clonotype came up many times. J is TRBJ2-1 and V is TRBV11-2; 9 bases match TRBD2. The CDR3 is 15 residues long. From germline, CDR1 is SGHAT and CDR2 FQNNGV. Trimming removed 5 bases from V and 3 bases from J; junction bases left unmatched: 5. Written as DNA, the CDR3 is TGTGCCAGCAGCGCCCTAGCGGGGATCTACAATGAGCAGTTCTTC. Protein sequence: CASSALAGIYNEQFF.

This clonotype was counted only a few times. CDR3 in amino acids: CASSYSTARYTEAFF. CDR3 nucleotides: TGTGCCAGCAGTTACTCGACAGCTCGTTACACTGAAGCTTTCTTT. The rearrangement uses TRBV6-5 and TRBJ1-1; the D gene is possibly TRBD1 (5 bases). Germline values: CDR1 MNHEY, CDR2 SVGAGI. The CDR3 is 15 residues long. Trimming left V 0 bases short and J 3 bases short, with 11 bases between.

This clonotype was seen a handful of times. This chain connects TRBV29-1 to TRBJ2-2; 7 bases agree with TRBD2. In germline, CDR1 is SQVTM, CDR2 ANQGSEA. This CDR3 contains 16 residues. V shed 5 bases and J 3 bases; nucleotides not matched to a gene: 12. The CDR3 bases are TGCAGCGTTCTCCTTGTGGGGGGGGTGGACACCGGGGAGCTGTTTTTT. Translated, it gives CSVLLVGGVDTGELFF.

Only a few counts were recorded for this clonotype. The rearrangement links TRBV28 to TRBJ1-1, with a possible D match to TRBD1 (5 bases). V shed 5 bases and J shed 3 bases, with 10 bases lying between them. The germline CDR1 and CDR2 sequences are MDHEN and SYDVKM. The CDR3 consists of 13 residues. In DNA form, the CDR3 reads TGTGCCAGCAGTGACAGACGGGACACTGAAGCTTTCTTT. This encodes CASSDRRDTEAFF.

V gene TRBV5-1 combines with J gene TRBJ1-2; D is possibly TRBD1 (5 bases). Germline V CDR1 and CDR2: SGHRS, YFSETQ. V lost 4 bases, J lost 8 bases, and 15 bases lay in between. The CDR3 covers 13 residues. The CDR3: CASSLGTIGGYTF. The CDR3 nucleotides are TGCGCCAGCAGCCTGGGGACGATCGGGGGCTACACCTTC.

CDR3 sequence reads: CASIEFPPQSNTEAFF. CDR3 nucleotide sequence: TGTGCCAGCATCGAATTCCCGCCTCAGAGTAACACTGAAGCTTTCTTT. V and J are TRBV28 and TRBJ1-1; D ambiguous. V lost 7 bases and J lost 2, with 20 bases in between. Looked up from germline, CDR1 is MDHEN and CDR2 is SYDVKM. CDR3 length equals 16 residues.

This clonotype was observed a handful of times. J is TRBJ2-7 and V is TRBV7-9; TRBD2 matches 13 bases. Unmatched junction bases numbered 8, after V lost 5 bases and J lost 1 base. Germline V lookup: CDR1 SEHNR, CDR2 FQNEAQ (reference sequence). CDR3 length: 17 residues. CDR3 DNA sequence: TGTGCCAGCAGCCCGAGGACTAGCGGGAGAGTGTCCTACGAGCAGTACTTC. It codes for CASSPRTSGRVSYEQYF.

This clonotype came up a few times. A read error may explain this, as a much larger clone is one base away. The chain has TRBV28 and TRBJ2-1; 9 bases align to TRBD2. The CDR3 contains 16 residues. CDR1 is MDHEN, CDR2 SYDVKM, per germline. CDR3 residues: CASSFVSGGWYSEQFF. CDR3 DNA: TGTGCCAGCAGTTTTGTTAGCGGGGGATGGTACAGTGAGCAGTTCTTC.

This clonotype was detected ten times or more. The chain employs TRBV5-1 and TRBJ2-7; D not certain. The germline gives CDR1 SGHRS, CDR2 YFSETQ. The germline V and J ends were trimmed by 4 bases and 7 bases, with 12 bases remaining between them. The CDR3 is 12 amino acids. The CDR3 sequence is CASSPHSGEQYF. The CDR3 DNA reads as TGCGCCAGCAGCCCACACTCTGGAGAGCAGTACTTC.

This clonotype was counted a few times. A read error may account for a junction end that differs from germline. The J gene is TRBJ2-7, the V gene TRBV7-2; TRBD2 matches at 8 bases. CDR3 length: 16 residues. Germline lookup yields CDR1 SGHTA and CDR2 FQGNSA. DNA for the CDR3: TGTGCCGGCAGCGGGAGAGGAGGCCCGAGCTCCTACGAGCAGTACTTC. It yields the protein CAGSGRGGPSSYEQYF.

This clonotype was detected a few times. The V gene is TRBV6-4, the J gene TRBJ1-1, with D possibly being TRBD1 (5 bases). The CDR3 loop spans 14 amino acids. Germline V gene data show CDR1 as MRHNA and CDR2 as SNTAGT. Trimming removed 4 bases at V and 5 bases at J, with 14 bases between. The CDR3: CASSAQGGSTEAFF. In DNA, the CDR3 is TGTGCCAGCAGTGCCCAGGGCGGATCAACTGAAGCTTTCTTT.

The gene calls are TRBV19 and TRBJ1-1, with unresolved D. Trimming left V 1 base short and J 1 base short, with 4 bases between. Germline CDR1 and CDR2: LNHDA and SQIVND (reference sequence). The CDR3 has 13 amino acids. In DNA, the CDR3 is TGTGCCAGTAGTATAGGGGAGAACACTGAAGCTTTCTTT. It specifies CASSIGENTEAFF.

The chain carries TRBV7-9 and TRBJ2-7; tentative D call: TRBD1 (6 bases). Germline V CDR1 and CDR2: SEHNR, FQNEAQ (reference sequence). The CDR3 is 14 amino acids. The V end lost 5 bases, the J end lost 5 bases, and 16 bases lay between the germline ends. The CDR3 reads CASSPLGARDEQYF. DNA for the CDR3: TGTGCCAGCAGCCCGTTGGGGGCCCGAGACGAGCAGTACTTC. Complete variable domain (other parts from reference TRBV7-9 and TRBJ2-7): DTGVSQNPRHKITKRGQNVTFRCDPISEHNRLYWYRQTLGQGPEFLTYFQNEAQLEKSRLLSDRFSAERPKGSFSTLEIQRTEQGDSAMYLCASSPLGARDEQYFGPGTRLTVT.